Below, one TCR beta chain is given with its context. Seattle patients were enrolled during active infection and followed longitudinally. This entry comes from a study of blood T cell repertoires in COVID-19. Looking at the study overall: In each case, the material was cDNA or gDNA derived from T cells, B-cell-depleted T cells, or PBMCs.

The authors' processing: Cell counts per sample came from amplifying reference gene primers. Produced via immunoSEQ multiplex PCR; TCRdb's table is partial and in-frame only. V and J calls and clone size come straight from that table; D and trimming were deduced from the DNA. The profile shows roughly 120,000 clones, around four fifths of them singletons. Germline V gene data show CDR1 as MNHEY and CDR2 as SVGAGI. V lost 6 bases and J lost 2; bases outside the gene matches: 5. The CDR3 runs 15 residues. The sequencing sample was made of peripheral blood. The J gene is TRBJ1-4, the V gene TRBV6-5; 8 bases are a match to TRBD1. The receptor was isolated from an elderly man with COVID-19, enrolled during active disease. The DNA of the CDR3 is TGTGCCAGCAGGAGATCAGGGGGCACTAATGAAAAACTGTTTTTT. Translation gives CASRRSGGTNEKLFF.